This TCR beta chain was identified during a study of blood T cells in healthy people across ages. This clonotype has just a few counts. Its antigen is unidentified. CDR1 and CDR2 from the germline V gene are DFQATT and SNEGSKA (reference sequence). The CDR3 length is 10 residues. The ends were cut back, 7 bases at V and 7 bases at J, with 10 bases in the middle. PCR was performed a second time for roughly 6 to 12 cycles using a sample-barcoded 5' primer and a J-beta primer mix. Each cDNA molecule was tagged by a template-switch adaptor with 12 random nucleotides. A single record per CDR3 protein comes from TCRdb applying MiXCR to the 5' RACE reads. This sample yields hundreds of thousands of distinct CDR3 sequences, of which about 48% are seen a single time; over 10% belongs to the top ten. Findings of the study overall: Both higher diversity and more naive CD4+ cells marked long-lived donors when set against aged donors.

Each donor was a healthy Caucasian individual from Russia, aged roughly 6 to 90. A minimum of 6 micrograms of total RNA was extracted per sample. V and J are TRBV20-1 and TRBJ1-1; no reliable D call. The source of this sequence is a young man in good health. The material sequenced was blood. CDR3 protein: CSVFSVEAFF. In DNA form, the CDR3 reads TGCAGTGTTTTCAGCGTTGAAGCTTTCTTT.